These T cell receptor beta chains were read from a single sample in a study of Graves' ophthalmopathy and Graves' hyperthyroidism. TCRdb reanalysed the multiplex PCR reads using MiXCR and keeps one entry per CDR3 protein. The table includes 620,000 or so distinct CDR3 sequences, about 20% detected once. Sequencing was carried out using peripheral blood. All receptors derive from a young woman with stable Graves' hyperthyroidism. Some clones in this sample may be carry-over from other donors' samples. CDR3s include the opening cysteine and the closing phenylalanine or tryptophan. The D gene is left open where the match is weak. The size entry is marked missing in some rows and otherwise reads once, few, many or a size class.

clone size,J gene,V gene,D gene,CDR3 DNA,CDR3 protein
many,TRBJ1-5,TRBV20-1,.,TGCAGTGCTAGGAGTTTCAATCAGCCCCAGCATTTT,CSARSFNQPQHF
.,TRBJ1-1,TRBV6-1,.,TGTGCCAGCAGTCCACCCGCTGACAGACCCACTGAAGCTTTCTTT,CASSPPADRPTEAFF
many,TRBJ2-7,TRBV2,.,TGTGCCAGCGGGGACCGTGAGGAGCAGTACTTC,CASGDREEQYF
many,TRBJ1-1,TRBV27,TRBD1,TGTGCCAGCAAAGACAGGGGGCGAACTGAAGCTTTCTTT,CASKDRGRTEAFF
many,TRBJ1-2,TRBV5-5,TRBD1,TGTGCCAGCAGCTTGGGGGACAGTGGTCTTTTCTATGGCTACACCTTC,CASSLGDSGLFYGYTF
.,TRBJ2-2,TRBV20-1,.,TGCAGTGCGGCCGGGTCCCCCGGACCCGGGGAGCTGTGTTTT,CSAAGSPGPGELCF
.,TRBJ1-2,TRBV7-6,TRBD1,TGTGCCAACACGGACAGGGGCTATGGCTACACCTTC,CANTDRGYGYTF
.,TRBJ1-5,TRBV12-3/TRBV12-4,.,TGTGCCAGCAGTTTCGCAACAGGGATGGGTAGCAATCAGCCCCAGCATTTT,CASSFATGMGSNQPQHF
many,TRBJ2-7,TRBV6-2/TRBV6-3,.,TGTGCCAGCACTGGGAGGAACTACGAGCAGTACTTC,CASTGRNYEQYF
many,TRBJ1-1,TRBV7-2,.,TGTGCCAGCAGCTTAGGCCGGTCGAACACTGAAGCTTTCTTT,CASSLGRSNTEAFF
.,TRBJ2-5,TRBV6-5,.,TGTGCCAGCAGTTGGAAACGGTCCCAAGAGACCCAGTACTTC,CASSWKRSQETQYF
many,TRBJ1-6,TRBV11-2,TRBD1,TGTGCCAGCAGCCCAAGGACAGGTGAAGGATCACCCCTCCACTTT,CASSPRTGEGSPLHF
many,TRBJ1-2,TRBV12-3/TRBV12-4,TRBD1,TGTGCCAGCAGTCCCGGACAGGGGCGTTCTGGCTACACCTTC,CASSPGQGRSGYTF
many,TRBJ1-1,TRBV20-1,.,TGCAGTGCTAGAGATTGGCAGGGCCAAATGAACACTGAAGCTTTCTTT,CSARDWQGQMNTEAFF
many,TRBJ1-6,TRBV7-9,TRBD1,TGTGCCAGCAGCTCGGACCCGGGACAGGGGAATTCACCCCTCCACTTT,CASSSDPGQGNSPLHF
.,TRBJ1-1,TRBV2,.,TGTGCCACCCCGTCAGAGATGAACACTGAAGCTTTCTTT,CATPSEMNTEAFF
.,TRBJ1-2,TRBV10-3,TRBD1,TGTGCCATCAGTGAACCGGGACAGGGGGAGTATGGCTACACCTTC,CAISEPGQGEYGYTF
many,TRBJ1-2,TRBV20-1,.,TGCAGTTTTCAGCGAGACTATGGCTACACCTTC,CSFQRDYGYTF
.,TRBJ2-5,TRBV30,TRBD1,TGTGCCTGGAGTGTAGGGACAGGGTGGAAGACCCAGTACTTC,CAWSVGTGWKTQYF
few,TRBJ2-5,TRBV20-1,TRBD1,TGCAGTGCCCGGGCTACAGGGGGCGGAGAGACCCAGTACTTC,CSARATGGGETQYF
.,TRBJ1-1,TRBV11-2,TRBD1,TGTGCCGGGGGGGGACAGGGCGTTGAAGCTTTCTTT,CAGGGQGVEAFF
many,TRBJ2-7,TRBV11-2,.,TGTGCCAGCAGTTCGACAGGATTCTACGAGCAGTACTTC,CASSSTGFYEQYF
.,TRBJ2-2,TRBV5-1,.,TGCGCCAGCAGCTTGTTTGGGGGAGGAAACACCGGGGAGCTGTTTTTT,CASSLFGGGNTGELFF
few,TRBJ2-7,TRBV14,.,TGTGCCAGCAGCCTAGGGGGGTGGTACTACTACGAGCAGTACTTC,CASSLGGWYYYEQYF
many,TRBJ2-7,TRBV15,.,TGTGCCACCAGCCTAGCCGGCAGGGGCCACGAGCAGTACTTC,CATSLAGRGHEQYF
few,TRBJ1-1,TRBV12-3/TRBV12-4,TRBD1,TGTGCCAGCAGCCAATCGACAGGGTACACTGAAGCTTTCTTT,CASSQSTGYTEAFF
.,TRBJ1-5,TRBV30,.,TGTGCCTGGAGTTGGGGCCCCAATCAGCCCCAGCATTTT,CAWSWGPNQPQHF
many,TRBJ2-7,TRBV7-2,.,TGTGCCAGCAGCTCCCGGAGAGGGAGCGGGTACGAGCAGTACTTC,CASSSRRGSGYEQYF
.,TRBJ1-1,TRBV11-2,.,TGTGCCAGCAGCCCCTCCTGGGGATTGAACACTGAAGCTTTCTTT,CASSPSWGLNTEAFF
many,TRBJ1-6,TRBV4-2,.,TGTGCCAGCAGCCCCGGGACATTGGAGACCTCACCCCTCCACTTT,CASSPGTLETSPLHF
many,TRBJ2-7,TRBV5-1,.,TGCGCCAGCAGGTCGTTCGGGGCAGGCCAAACTCTCGGAGGCTCCTACGAGCAGTACTTC,CASRSFGAGQTLGGSYEQYF
many,TRBJ2-5,TRBV6-5,.,TGTGCCAGCAGTTACTCGATAGGGATGGGGGGCCAAGAGACCCAGTACTTC,CASSYSIGMGGQETQYF
few,TRBJ2-2,TRBV4-1,.,TGCGCCAGCAGCGTATACCCCTCCGTGGGCACCGGGGAGCTGTTTTTT,CASSVYPSVGTGELFF